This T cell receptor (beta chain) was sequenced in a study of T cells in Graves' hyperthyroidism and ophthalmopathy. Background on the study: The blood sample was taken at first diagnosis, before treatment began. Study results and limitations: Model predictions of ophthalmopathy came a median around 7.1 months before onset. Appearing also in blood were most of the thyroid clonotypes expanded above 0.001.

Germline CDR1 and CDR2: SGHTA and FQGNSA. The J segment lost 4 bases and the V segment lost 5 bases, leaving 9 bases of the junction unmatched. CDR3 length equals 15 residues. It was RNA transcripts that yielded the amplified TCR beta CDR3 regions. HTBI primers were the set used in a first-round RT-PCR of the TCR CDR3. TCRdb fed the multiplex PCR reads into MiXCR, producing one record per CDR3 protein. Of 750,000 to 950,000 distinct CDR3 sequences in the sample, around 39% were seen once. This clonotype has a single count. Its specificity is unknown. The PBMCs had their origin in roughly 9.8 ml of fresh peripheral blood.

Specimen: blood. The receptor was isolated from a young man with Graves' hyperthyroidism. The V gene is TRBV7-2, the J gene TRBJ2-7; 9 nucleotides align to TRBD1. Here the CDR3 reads CASSQDRQGGYEQYF. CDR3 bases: TGTGCCAGCAGCCAAGATCGACAGGGGGGGTACGAGCAGTACTTC. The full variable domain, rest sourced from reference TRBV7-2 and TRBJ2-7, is GAGVSQSPSNKVTEKGKDVELRCDPISGHTALYWYRQSLGQGLEFLIYFQGNSAPDKSGLPSDRFSAERTGGSVSTLTIQRTQQEDSAVYLCASSQDRQGGYEQYFGPGTRLTVT.